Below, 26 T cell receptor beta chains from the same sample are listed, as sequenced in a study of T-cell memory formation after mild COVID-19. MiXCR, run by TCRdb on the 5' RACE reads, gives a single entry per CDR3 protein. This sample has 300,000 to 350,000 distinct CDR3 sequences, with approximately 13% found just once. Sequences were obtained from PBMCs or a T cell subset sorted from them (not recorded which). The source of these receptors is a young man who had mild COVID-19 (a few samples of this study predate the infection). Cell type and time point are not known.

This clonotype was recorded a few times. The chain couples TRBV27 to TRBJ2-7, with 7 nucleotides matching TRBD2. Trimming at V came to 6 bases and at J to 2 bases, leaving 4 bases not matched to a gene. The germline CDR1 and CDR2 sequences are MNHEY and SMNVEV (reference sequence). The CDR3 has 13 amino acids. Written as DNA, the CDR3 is TGTGCCAGCAGCTCAGGACTAGCCTACGAGCAGTACTTC. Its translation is CASSSGLAYEQYF.

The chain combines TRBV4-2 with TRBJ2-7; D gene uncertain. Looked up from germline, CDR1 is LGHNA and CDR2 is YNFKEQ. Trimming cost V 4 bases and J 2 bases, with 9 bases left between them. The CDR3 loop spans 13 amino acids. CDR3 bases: TGTGCCAGCAGCCGCGACCAAGCCTACGAGCAGTACTTC. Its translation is CASSRDQAYEQYF.

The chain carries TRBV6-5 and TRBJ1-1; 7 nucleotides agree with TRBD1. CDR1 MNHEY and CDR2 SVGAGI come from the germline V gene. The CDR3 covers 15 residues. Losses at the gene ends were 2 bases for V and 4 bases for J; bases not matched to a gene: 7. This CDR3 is CASSYVAGGFTEAFF. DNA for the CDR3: TGTGCCAGCAGTTACGTCGCAGGGGGGTTCACTGAAGCTTTCTTT.

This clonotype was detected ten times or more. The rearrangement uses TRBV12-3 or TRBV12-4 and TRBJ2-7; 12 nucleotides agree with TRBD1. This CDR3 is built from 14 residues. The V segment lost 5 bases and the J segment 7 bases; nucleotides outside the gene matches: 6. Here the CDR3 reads CASSLRDRGREQYF. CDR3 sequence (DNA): TGTGCCAGCAGTCTCCGGGACAGGGGGCGTGAGCAGTACTTC.

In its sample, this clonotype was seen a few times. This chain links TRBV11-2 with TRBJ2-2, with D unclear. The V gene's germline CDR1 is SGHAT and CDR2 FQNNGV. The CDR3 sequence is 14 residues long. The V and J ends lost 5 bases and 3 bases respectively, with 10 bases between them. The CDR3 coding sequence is TGTGCCAGCAGCGCCGCCCGGTACACCGGGGAGCTGTTTTTT. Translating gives CASSAARYTGELFF.

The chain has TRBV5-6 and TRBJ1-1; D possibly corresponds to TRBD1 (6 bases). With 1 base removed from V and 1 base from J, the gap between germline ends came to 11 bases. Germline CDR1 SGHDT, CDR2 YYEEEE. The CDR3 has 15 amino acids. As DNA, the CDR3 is TGTGCCAGCAGCTTGACGGGGGCAGGGAACACTGAAGCTTTCTTT. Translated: CASSLTGAGNTEAFF.

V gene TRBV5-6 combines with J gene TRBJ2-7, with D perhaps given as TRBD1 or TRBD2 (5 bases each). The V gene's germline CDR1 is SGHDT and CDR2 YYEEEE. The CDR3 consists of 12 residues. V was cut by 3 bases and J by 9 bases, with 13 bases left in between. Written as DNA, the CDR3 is TGTGCCAGCAGCTATGTGACAGAGGGGCAGTACGTC. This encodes CASSYVTEGQYV.

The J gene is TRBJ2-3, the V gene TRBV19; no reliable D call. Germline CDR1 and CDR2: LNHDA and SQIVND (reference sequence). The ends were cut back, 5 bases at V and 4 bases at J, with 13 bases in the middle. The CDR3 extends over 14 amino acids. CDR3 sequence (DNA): TGTGCCAGTAGTGTCCCCTGGTGGCCAGATACGCAGTATTTT. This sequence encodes CASSVPWWPDTQYF.

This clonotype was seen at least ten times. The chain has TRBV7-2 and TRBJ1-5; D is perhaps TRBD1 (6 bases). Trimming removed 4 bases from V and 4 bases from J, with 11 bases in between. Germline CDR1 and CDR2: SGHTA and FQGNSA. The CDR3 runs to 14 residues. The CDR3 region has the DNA TGTGCCAGCAGCTCCAGGGGATGGAATCAGCCCCAGCATTTT. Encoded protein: CASSSRGWNQPQHF.

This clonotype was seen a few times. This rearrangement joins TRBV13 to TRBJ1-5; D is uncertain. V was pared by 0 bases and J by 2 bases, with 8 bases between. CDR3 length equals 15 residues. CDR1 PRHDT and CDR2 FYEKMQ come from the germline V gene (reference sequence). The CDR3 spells CASSLGVWGNQPQHF. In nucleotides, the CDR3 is TGTGCCAGCAGCTTAGGAGTATGGGGCAATCAGCCCCAGCATTTT. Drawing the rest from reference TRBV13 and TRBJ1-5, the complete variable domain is AAGVIQSPRHLIKEKRETATLKCYPIPRHDTVYWYQQGPGQDPQFLISFYEKMQSDKGSIPDRFSAQQFSDYHSELNMSSLELGDSALYFCASSLGVWGNQPQHFGDGTRLSIL.

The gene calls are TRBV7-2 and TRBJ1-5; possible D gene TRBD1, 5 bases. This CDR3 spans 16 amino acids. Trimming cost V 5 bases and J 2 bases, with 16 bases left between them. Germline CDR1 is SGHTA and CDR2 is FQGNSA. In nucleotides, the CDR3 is TGTGCCAGCAGCCCGGGGGGGGGTAGCGGCAATCAGCCCCAGCATTTT. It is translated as CASSPGGGSGNQPQHF.

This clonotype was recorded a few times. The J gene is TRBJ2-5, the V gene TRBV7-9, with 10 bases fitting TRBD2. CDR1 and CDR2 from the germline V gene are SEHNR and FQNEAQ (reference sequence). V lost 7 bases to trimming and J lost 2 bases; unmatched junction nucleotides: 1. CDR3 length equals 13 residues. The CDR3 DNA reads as TGTGCCAGCATGGGACTAGCGCAAGAGACCCAGTACTTC. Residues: CASMGLAQETQYF.

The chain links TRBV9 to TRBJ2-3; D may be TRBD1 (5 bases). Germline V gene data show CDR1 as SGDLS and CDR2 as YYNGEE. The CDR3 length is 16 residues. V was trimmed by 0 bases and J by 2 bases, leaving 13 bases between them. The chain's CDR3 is CASSVGGDSITDTQYF. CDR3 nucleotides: TGTGCCAGCAGCGTAGGGGGTGACAGTATCACAGATACGCAGTATTTT.

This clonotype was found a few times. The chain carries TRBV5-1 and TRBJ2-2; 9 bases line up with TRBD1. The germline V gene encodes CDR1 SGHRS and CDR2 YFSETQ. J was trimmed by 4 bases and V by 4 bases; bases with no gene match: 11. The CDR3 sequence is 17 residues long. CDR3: CASSPGTGLSSTGELFF. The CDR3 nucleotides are TGCGCCAGCAGCCCAGGGACAGGGCTGTCTTCCACCGGGGAGCTGTTTTTT.

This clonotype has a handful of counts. CDR3 protein: CATTRDHNSPLHF. The CDR3, as DNA: TGTGCCACTACCCGGGACCATAATTCACCCCTCCACTTT. The J gene is TRBJ1-6, the V gene TRBV10-3; D is perhaps TRBD1 (5 bases). This CDR3 is 13 amino acids long. The V gene lost 10 bases and the J gene lost 5 bases, with 12 bases spanning the gap. Germline loops: CDR1 ENHRY, CDR2 SYGVKD.

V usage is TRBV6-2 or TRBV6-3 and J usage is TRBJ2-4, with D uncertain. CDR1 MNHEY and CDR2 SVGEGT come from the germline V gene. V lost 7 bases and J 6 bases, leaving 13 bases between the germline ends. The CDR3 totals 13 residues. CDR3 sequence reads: CASTTTPPNIQYF. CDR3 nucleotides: TGTGCCAGCACCACGACCCCTCCAAACATTCAGTACTTC.

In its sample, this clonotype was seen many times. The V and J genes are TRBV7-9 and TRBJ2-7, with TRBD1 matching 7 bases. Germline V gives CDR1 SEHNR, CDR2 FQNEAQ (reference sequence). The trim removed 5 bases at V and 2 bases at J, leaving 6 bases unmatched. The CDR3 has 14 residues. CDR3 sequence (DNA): TGTGCCAGCAGCCCCCGGGACAGTACCTACGAGCAGTACTTC. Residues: CASSPRDSTYEQYF.

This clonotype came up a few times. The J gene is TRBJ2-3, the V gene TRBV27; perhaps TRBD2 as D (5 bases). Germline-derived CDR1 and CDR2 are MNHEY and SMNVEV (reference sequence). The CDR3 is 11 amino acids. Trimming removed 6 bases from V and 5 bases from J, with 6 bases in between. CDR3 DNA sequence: TGTGCCAGCAGCCGGGAAGATACGCAGTATTTT. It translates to CASSREDTQYF.

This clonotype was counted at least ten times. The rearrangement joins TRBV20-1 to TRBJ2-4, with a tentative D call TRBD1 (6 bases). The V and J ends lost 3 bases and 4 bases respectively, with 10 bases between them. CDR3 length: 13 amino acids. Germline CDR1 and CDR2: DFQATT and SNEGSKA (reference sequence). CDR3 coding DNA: TGCAGTGCTAGTGGGCAGGGGAAAAACATTCAGTACTTC. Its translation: CSASGQGKNIQYF.

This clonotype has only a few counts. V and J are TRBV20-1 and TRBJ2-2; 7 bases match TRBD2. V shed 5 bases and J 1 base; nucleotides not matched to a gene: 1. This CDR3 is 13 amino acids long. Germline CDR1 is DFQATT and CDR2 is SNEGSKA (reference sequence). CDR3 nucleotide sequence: TGCAGTGCTGCGGGGGAGAACACCGGGGAGCTGTTTTTT. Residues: CSAAGENTGELFF.

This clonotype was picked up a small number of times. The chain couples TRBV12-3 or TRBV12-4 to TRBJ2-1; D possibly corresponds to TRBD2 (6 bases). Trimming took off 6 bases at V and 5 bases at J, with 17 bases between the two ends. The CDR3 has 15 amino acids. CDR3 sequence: CASSPLGGPHNEQFF. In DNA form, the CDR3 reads TGTGCCAGCAGCCCCTTGGGGGGTCCGCACAATGAGCAGTTCTTC.

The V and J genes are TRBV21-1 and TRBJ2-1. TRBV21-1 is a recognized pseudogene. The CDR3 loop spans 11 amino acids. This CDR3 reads CARRRGDEQFF. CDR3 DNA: TGTGCCAGGAGGCGTGGAGATGAGCAGTTCTTC.

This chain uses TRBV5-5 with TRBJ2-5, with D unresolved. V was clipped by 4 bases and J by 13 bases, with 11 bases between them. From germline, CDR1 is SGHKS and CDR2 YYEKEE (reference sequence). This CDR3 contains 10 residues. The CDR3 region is CASSRTGWYF. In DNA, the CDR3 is TGTGCCAGCAGCCGGACCGGATGGTACTTC.

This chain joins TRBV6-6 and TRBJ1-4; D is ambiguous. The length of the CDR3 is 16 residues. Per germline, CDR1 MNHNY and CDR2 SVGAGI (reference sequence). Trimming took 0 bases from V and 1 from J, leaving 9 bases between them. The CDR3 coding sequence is TGTGCCAGCAGTTACTCCCGGGGTGGAACTAATGAAAAACTGTTTTTT. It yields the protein CASSYSRGGTNEKLFF.

The CDR3 nucleotides are TGCGCCACCTGCCCCAATAGCGGGACCGAGCAGTTCTTC. Protein: CATCPNSGTEQFF. This chain connects TRBV5-1 to TRBJ2-1; 8 bases map to TRBD2. The CDR3 is 13 amino acids. The V gene end was trimmed by 9 bases and the J gene end by 10 bases; junction bases not matched to a gene: 12. Germline V CDR1 and CDR2: SGHRS, YFSETQ.

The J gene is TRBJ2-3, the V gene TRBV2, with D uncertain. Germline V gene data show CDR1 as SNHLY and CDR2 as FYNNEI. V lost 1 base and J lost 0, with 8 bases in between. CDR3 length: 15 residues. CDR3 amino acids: CASSEGFDSTDTQYF. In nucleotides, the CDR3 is TGTGCCAGCAGTGAAGGTTTTGATAGCACAGATACGCAGTATTTT.